This entry lists 25 T cell receptor beta chains sequenced from one sample in a study of shared clonotypes between healthy human individuals. It was CD45RO-negative cells, positively selected for CCR7, that made up naive CD8 cells, with terminally differentiated effector memory CD45RA+ cells excluded. Some clones are missing from TCRdb's copy, which holds only in-frame ones; the method was immunoSEQ multiplex PCR. The table lists more than 2 million clones, 85% to 95% of them singletons. What was sequenced was naive CD8+ T cells from PBMCs. Source of these receptors: a man between 18 and 29 years old in good health. Some clones in this sample may be carry-over from other donors' samples.

The chain links TRBV28 to TRBJ2-2; no clear D. Per germline, CDR1 MDHEN and CDR2 SYDVKM. CDR3 length: 13 amino acids. Trimming took off 6 bases at V and 8 bases at J, with 13 bases between the two ends. CDR3 amino acids: CASRSAPAGELFF. The CDR3 DNA sequence: TGTGCCAGCAGATCAGCCCCGGCGGGGGAGCTGTTTTTT. The whole variable domain, filled in from reference TRBV28 and TRBJ2-2, reads DVKVTQSSRYLVKRTGEKVFLECVQDMDHENMFWYRQDPGLGLRLIYFSYDVKMKEKGDIPEGYSVSREKKERFSLILESASTNQTSMYLCASRSAPAGELFFGEGSRLTVL.

As regards this clone: This same CDR3 is encoded by further DNA sequences in the sample. The V gene is TRBV7-9, the J gene TRBJ2-7; 7 nucleotides match TRBD1. The junction had 4 bases not matched to a gene; V was cut back by 5 bases and J by 0 bases. Germline-derived CDR1 and CDR2 are SEHNR and FQNEAQ (reference sequence). The CDR3 is 14 amino acids. The CDR3 sequence: CASSDRDSSYEQYF. For the CDR3, the DNA is TGTGCCAGCAGCGACCGGGACAGCTCCTACGAGCAGTACTTC. Using reference TRBV7-9 and TRBJ2-7 for the parts outside the CDR3, the full variable domain is DTGVSQNPRHKITKRGQNVTFRCDPISEHNRLYWYRQTLGQGPEFLTYFQNEAQLEKSRLLSDRFSAERPKGSFSTLEIQRTEQGDSAMYLCASSDRDSSYEQYFGPGTRLTVT.

The chain employs TRBV27 and TRBJ1-1; 7 bases fit TRBD1. The CDR3 contains 15 residues. CDR1 is MNHEY and CDR2 is SMNVEV in the germline V gene (reference sequence). The V gene end was trimmed by 7 bases and the J gene end by 2 bases; junction bases not matched to a gene: 10. CDR3 DNA: TGTGCCAGCAAGGGGGCAGTGGGGAGTAACACTGAAGCTTTCTTT. Amino acids: CASKGAVGSNTEAFF.

The V gene is TRBV11-2, the J gene TRBJ2-2, with D uncertain. The germline V gene has CDR1 SGHAT and CDR2 FQNNGV. The CDR3 totals 14 residues. The ends were cut back, 8 bases at V and 5 bases at J, with 15 bases in the middle. CDR3 loop: CASPTEIGTGELFF. CDR3 DNA: TGTGCCAGCCCCACGGAGATTGGGACCGGGGAGCTGTTTTTT. The entire variable domain, with the rest obtained from reference TRBV11-2 and TRBJ2-2, is as follows: EAGVAQSPRYKIIEKRQSVAFWCNPISGHATLYWYQQILGQGPKLLIQFQNNGVVDDSQLPKDRFSAERLKGVDSTLKIQPAKLEDSAVYLCASPTEIGTGELFFGEGSRLTVL.

In its sample, this clone was seen once. This chain joins TRBV11-2 and TRBJ2-2; 8 positions match TRBD1. This CDR3 spans 15 amino acids. Germline V CDR1 and CDR2: SGHAT, FQNNGV. With 3 bases clipped from V and 5 bases from J, the junction kept 5 bases outside the gene matches. CDR3 region: CASSLRTGSTGELFF. CDR3 DNA sequence: TGTGCCAGCAGCTTGAGGACAGGGTCTACCGGGGAGCTGTTTTTT.

The chain recombines TRBV4-3 with TRBJ2-2; either TRBD1 or TRBD2 may supply D (6 bases each). The germline CDR1 and CDR2 sequences are LGHNA and YSLEER. The CDR3 runs to 15 residues. Trimming stripped 4 bases from V and 7 bases from J, with 16 bases between. CDR3 sequence (DNA): TGCGCCAGCAGCCGGGGGGCCACGGGGTTCGGGGAGCTGTTTTTT. Translation gives CASSRGATGFGELFF.

V usage is TRBV28 and J usage is TRBJ2-3, with 9 bases matching TRBD2. V trimming: 11 bases; J trimming: 4 bases; junction bases outside the gene matches: 10. Germline assignment: CDR1 MDHEN and CDR2 SYDVKM. The CDR3 covers 14 residues. The CDR3 sequence is CAAQAREGADTQYF. CDR3 DNA: TGTGCCGCCCAGGCGCGGGAGGGCGCAGATACGCAGTATTTT. The full variable domain, in which reference TRBV28 and TRBJ2-3 provide the parts outside the CDR3, is DVKVTQSSRYLVKRTGEKVFLECVQDMDHENMFWYRQDPGLGLRLIYFSYDVKMKEKGDIPEGYSVSREKKERFSLILESASTNQTSMYLCAAQAREGADTQYFGPGTRLTVL.

The CDR3 DNA reads as TGTGCCATCAGCCCCAAGATCGACAGGCAACCCTACAATGAGCAGTTCTTC. Translating it yields CAISPKIDRQPYNEQFF. The chain employs TRBV10-3 and TRBJ2-1; the D gene is possibly TRBD1 (6 bases). This CDR3 spans 17 amino acids. Trimming took 6 bases from V and 2 from J, leaving 20 bases between them. CDR1 and CDR2 from the germline V gene are ENHRY and SYGVKD.

This chain links TRBV9 with TRBJ1-1; D unresolved. This CDR3 has 13 residues. The germline V and J ends were trimmed by 1 base and 6 bases, with 10 bases remaining between them. The germline CDR1 and CDR2 sequences are SGDLS and YYNGEE. The CDR3 DNA follows: TGTGCCAGCAGCGTAAAGGGCGGGGCTGAAGCTTTCTTT. Translating it yields CASSVKGGAEAFF.

V is TRBV19 and J is TRBJ2-2, with a weak D call TRBD1 (6 bases). CDR3 length equals 13 residues. The germline V gene encodes CDR1 LNHDA and CDR2 SQIVND (reference sequence). The ends were cut back, 8 bases at V and 6 bases at J, with 13 bases in the middle. CDR3: CASWGLVPGELFF. CDR3 sequence (DNA): TGTGCCAGTTGGGGGCTAGTCCCCGGGGAGCTGTTTTTT. Variable domain in full (rest from reference TRBV19 and TRBJ2-2): DGGITQSPKYLFRKEGQNVTLSCEQNLNHDAMYWYRQDPGQGLRLIYYSQIVNDFQKGDIAEGYSVSREKKESFPLTVTSAQKNPTAFYLCASWGLVPGELFFGEGSRLTVL.

The rearrangement uses TRBV27 and TRBJ1-5; D is possibly TRBD1 (6 bases). Germline values: CDR1 MNHEY, CDR2 SMNVEV (reference sequence). This CDR3 comprises 15 residues. Trimming left V 3 bases short and J 4 bases short, with 13 bases between. In nucleotides, the CDR3 is TGTGCCAGCAGTTTTACCAGGGGCCCGAATCAGCCCCAGCATTTT. Its protein is CASSFTRGPNQPQHF.

This chain links TRBV7-9 with TRBJ2-1; D may be TRBD1 (6 bases). The CDR3 runs 14 residues. Trimming cost V 3 bases and J 2 bases, with 8 bases left between them. CDR1 and CDR2 (germline): SEHNR, FQNEAQ (reference sequence). The CDR3 spells CASSFPGAYNEQFF. The CDR3 DNA is TGTGCCAGCAGCTTCCCAGGGGCCTACAATGAGCAGTTCTTC.

This chain connects TRBV5-5 to TRBJ2-1; TRBD2 matches 7 bases. V lost 4 bases and J lost 8; bases outside the gene matches: 12. This CDR3 region has 15 residues. Germline V gives CDR1 SGHKS, CDR2 YYEKEE (reference sequence). This CDR3 reads CASSKRDSPGDEQFF. The CDR3 nucleotides are TGTGCCAGCAGCAAGCGGGACTCCCCTGGGGATGAGCAGTTCTTC.

As to this clone: Within the sample, other DNA sequences also encode this same CDR3. The gene calls are TRBV2 and TRBJ1-1, with D unresolved. Trimming shortened V by 6 bases and J by 1 base, and 6 bases separated the two germline ends. CDR3 length: 12 residues. In germline, CDR1 is SNHLY, CDR2 FYNNEI. This chain's CDR3 is CASRPGNTEAFF. Here the CDR3 DNA reads TGTGCCAGCAGACCGGGGAACACTGAAGCTTTCTTT. The full variable domain, its missing parts supplied by reference TRBV2 and TRBJ1-1, is EPEVTQTPSHQVTQMGQEVILRCVPISNHLYFYWYRQILGQKVEFLVSFYNNEISEKSEIFDDQFSVERPDGSNFTLKIRSTKLEDSAMYFCASRPGNTEAFFGQGTRLTVV.

As to this clone: Within the sample, other DNA sequences also encode this same CDR3. The V call is TRBV9, the J call TRBJ2-1; D assignment may be TRBD1 or TRBD2 (5 bases each). Germline-derived CDR1 and CDR2 are SGDLS and YYNGEE. V was clipped by 0 bases and J by 4 bases, with 8 bases between them. This CDR3 contains 14 residues. CDR3 DNA sequence: TGTGCCAGCAGCGTAGACGGGGCTTACAATGAGCAGTTCTTC. Translating it yields CASSVDGAYNEQFF. The full variable domain, rest sourced from reference TRBV9 and TRBJ2-1, is DSGVTQTPKHLITATGQRVTLRCSPRSGDLSVYWYQQSLDQGLQFLIQYYNGEERAKGNILERFSAQQFPDLHSELNLSSLELGDSALYFCASSVDGAYNEQFFGPGTRLTVL.

Of note for this clone: Just one base apart from a much larger clone, this may be a read error. The gene calls are TRBV28 and TRBJ1-1; tentative D call: TRBD1 (5 bases). This CDR3 has 13 amino acids. The germline V and J ends were trimmed by 6 bases and 4 bases, with 12 bases remaining between them. Germline CDR1 and CDR2: MDHEN and SYDVKM. CDR3 loop: CASSVEGSTEAFF. The CDR3 DNA reads TGTGCCAGCAGCGTAGAGGGGAGCACTGAAGCTTTCTTT. The whole variable domain, filled in from reference TRBV28 and TRBJ1-1, reads DVKVTQSSRYLVKRTGEKVFLECVQDMDHENMFWYRQDPGLGLRLIYFSYDVKMKEKGDIPEGYSVSREKKERFSLILESASTNQTSMYLCASSVEGSTEAFFGQGTRLTVV.

V is TRBV21-1 and J is TRBJ1-4; the table calls TRBD1, which could not be checked here. TRBV21-1 is classified as a pseudogene. CDR3 length: 17 amino acids. The chain's CDR3 is CASSDGLYRGLWWKLFF. CDR3 DNA sequence: TGTGCCAGCAGCGACGGGCTGTACAGGGGGCTTTGGTGGAAACTGTTTTTT.

The V gene is TRBV9, the J gene TRBJ2-1; unclear D gene. The CDR3 has 15 residues. Trimming removed 0 bases at V and 3 bases at J, with 10 bases between. Germline CDR1 SGDLS, CDR2 YYNGEE. The CDR3 sequence is CASSVELSVYNEQFF. The CDR3 nucleotides read TGTGCCAGCAGCGTAGAACTATCCGTCTACAATGAGCAGTTCTTC.

The J gene is TRBJ1-5, the V gene TRBV10-3, with TRBD1 identical over 8 bases. Germline CDR1 and CDR2: ENHRY and SYGVKD. Trimming at V came to 3 bases and at J to 4 bases, leaving 8 bases not matched to a gene. The CDR3 contains 16 residues. The CDR3 here is CAISDLGQGANQPQHF. The CDR3 bases are TGTGCCATCAGTGACCTGGGGCAGGGGGCAAATCAGCCCCAGCATTTT.

The rearrangement joins TRBV27 to TRBJ1-2, with D maybe TRBD1 (5 bases). Germline V CDR1 and CDR2: MNHEY, SMNVEV (reference sequence). The CDR3 spans 13 residues. The V and J ends lost 8 bases and 3 bases respectively, with 13 bases between them. DNA of the CDR3: TGTGCCAGCGGGATCAGGGAGTACTATGGCTACACCTTC. Translated: CASGIREYYGYTF.

The chain joins TRBV4-2 to TRBJ2-2; 7 nucleotides match TRBD2. Germline assignment: CDR1 LGHNA and CDR2 YNFKEQ. The CDR3 runs to 17 residues. Trimming cost V 3 bases and J 2 bases; bases outside gene matches: 9. CDR3 sequence reads: CASSQTWGGINTGELFF. In nucleotides, the CDR3 is TGTGCCAGCAGCCAGACCTGGGGGGGAATAAACACCGGGGAGCTGTTTTTT.

The V gene is TRBV5-1, the J gene TRBJ2-4, with 7 bases identical to TRBD2. The trim removed 4 bases at V and 0 bases at J, leaving 7 bases unmatched. From germline, CDR1 is SGHRS and CDR2 YFSETQ. The CDR3 is 16 amino acids. CDR3 amino acids: CASSRFVAGAKNIQYF. For the CDR3, the DNA is TGCGCCAGCAGCCGGTTTGTAGCGGGAGCCAAAAACATTCAGTACTTC.

CDR3 protein: CASSLRVNEQFF. The CDR3 DNA reads TGTGCCAGCAGCCTTAGAGTAAATGAGCAGTTCTTC. The chain carries TRBV7-6 and TRBJ2-1; D gene uncertain. Germline-derived CDR1 and CDR2 are SGHVS and FNYEAQ. The CDR3 has 12 residues. V lost 5 bases to trimming and J lost 7 bases, with 9 bases between them. Together with reference TRBV7-6 and TRBJ2-1, the CDR3 gives the full variable domain: GAGVSQSPRYKVTKRGQDVALRCDPISGHVSLYWYRQALGQGPEFLTYFNYEAQQDKSGLPNDRFSAERPEGSISTLTIQRTEQRDSAMYRCASSLRVNEQFFGPGTRLTVL.

The chain couples TRBV19 to TRBJ2-3, with 8 nucleotides matching TRBD2. Germline V gene sequence: CDR1 LNHDA, CDR2 SQIVND (reference sequence). CDR3 length: 15 residues. The V and J ends lost 4 bases and 2 bases, in that order; junction bases with no gene match: 5. The CDR3 is CASSNKRGYTDTQYF. The CDR3 DNA follows: TGTGCCAGTAGTAACAAGCGGGGGTACACAGATACGCAGTATTTT.

The chain recombines TRBV21-1 with TRBJ2-7; the table calls TRBD2, which could not be checked here. TRBV21-1 is annotated as a pseudogene. The CDR3 consists of 14 residues. CDR3 region: CASSTWRGGYEQYF. In DNA form, the CDR3 reads TGTGCCAGCAGCACGTGGAGGGGGGGTTACGAGCAGTACTTC.